Below, 15 T cell receptor beta chains from the same sample are listed, as sequenced in a study of a mutant IDH1 vaccine in newly diagnosed glioma. Regarding time point: week 47, end of study. Each dose of the vaccine consisted of 300 ug of mutant IDH1 20-mer peptide, with topical imiquimod. No cognate antigen is known for these TCRs. Assay used: immunoSEQ multiplex PCR; TCRdb lists only in-frame clones, some missing. The sample has some 57,000 clones, roughly 72% seen once. The sequencing here drew on PBMCs, taken from a glioma patient whose treatment included an IDH1 peptide vaccine. These receptors all stem from a woman between 40 and 50 years old with glioma. Some clones in this sample may be carry-over from other donors' samples.

This clone was found a few times. The chain employs TRBV25-1 and TRBJ1-1; D remains ambiguous. Germline V gives CDR1 MGHDK, CDR2 SYGVNS. CDR3 length equals 12 residues. V lost 2 bases and J lost 1, with 2 bases in between. The CDR3 sequence is CASSEPNTEAFF. The CDR3 nucleotides read TGTGCCAGCAGTGAACCGAACACTGAAGCTTTCTTT.

This sequence joins TRBV5-6 and TRBJ2-1; possibly TRBD1 for D (5 bases). The CDR3 loop spans 14 amino acids. Per germline, CDR1 SGHDT and CDR2 YYEEEE. V was clipped by 3 bases and J by 9 bases, with 16 bases between them. DNA of the CDR3: TGTGCCAGCAGCTATGTTGAGACAGAGCCTGAGCAGTTCTTC. This sequence encodes CASSYVETEPEQFF.

The chain joins TRBV5-6 to TRBJ1-2; 10 bases line up with TRBD1. V shed 3 bases and J 2 bases; nucleotides not matched to a gene: 4. The germline V gene encodes CDR1 SGHDT and CDR2 YYEEEE. This CDR3 region has 15 residues. The CDR3 sequence: CASSSPGQGNYGYTF. DNA of the CDR3: TGTGCCAGCAGCTCCCCGGGACAGGGGAACTATGGCTACACCTTC.

There are a few counts of this clone. The rearrangement links TRBV30 to TRBJ2-1; D gene uncertain. The V gene's germline CDR1 is GTSNPN and CDR2 SVGIG (reference sequence). This CDR3 comprises 13 residues. The V end lost 5 bases, the J end lost 0 bases, and 8 bases lay between the germline ends. The CDR3 nucleotides read TGTGCCTGGGCGGTGAGCTCCTACAATGAGCAGTTCTTC. It specifies CAWAVSSYNEQFF.

This chain uses TRBV2 with TRBJ1-2, with D uncertain. From germline, CDR1 is SNHLY and CDR2 FYNNEI. This CDR3 is 12 amino acids long. The ends were cut back, 7 bases at V and 4 bases at J, with 10 bases in the middle. CDR3: CASKGSLYGYTF. The DNA for the CDR3 is TGTGCCAGCAAGGGCAGCCTCTATGGCTACACCTTC.

The chain joins TRBV5-4 to TRBJ1-2; D may be TRBD1 (6 bases). Germline CDR1 SGHNT, CDR2 YYREEE (reference sequence). CDR3 length: 15 amino acids. V shed 3 bases and J shed 2 bases, with 14 bases lying between them. CDR3 residues: CASSSAGGLNYGYTF. DNA for the CDR3: TGTGCCAGCAGCTCGGCCGGGGGGCTGAACTATGGCTACACCTTC.

The chain employs TRBV28 and TRBJ1-2; 7 nucleotides line up with TRBD1. The CDR3 contains 13 residues. Germline V gene sequence: CDR1 MDHEN, CDR2 SYDVKM. J gave up 4 bases and V 8 bases, and 7 bases lay outside the gene matches. The CDR3 nucleotides are TGTGCCAGCGGTACTACAGGGGCCTATGGCTACACCTTC. Residues: CASGTTGAYGYTF.

This clone showed up just once. The chain is built from TRBV11-2 and TRBJ1-3; possible D gene TRBD1, 6 bases. Germline V gene sequence: CDR1 SGHAT, CDR2 FQNNGV. The V and J ends lost 5 bases and 4 bases respectively, with 15 bases between them. The CDR3 runs 15 residues. In DNA form, the CDR3 reads TGTGCCAGCAGCATCACTCAGGGGTCCGGAAACACCATATATTTT. Encoded protein: CASSITQGSGNTIYF.

The rearrangement uses TRBV4-1 and TRBJ1-2; D remains unclear. CDR3 length: 17 amino acids. Germline V gene data show CDR1 as MGHRA and CDR2 as YSYEKL. Deletions cut 5 bases from V and 0 bases from J, with 19 bases between. The CDR3: CASSLRHGELANYGYTF. In nucleotides, the CDR3 is TGCGCCAGCAGCTTAAGACACGGAGAGTTAGCTAACTATGGCTACACCTTC.

In this sample, this clone turned up a few times. This sequence joins TRBV10-3 and TRBJ2-6; TRBD2 is a possible D gene (6 bases). The CDR3 consists of 14 residues. Germline V gene data show CDR1 as ENHRY and CDR2 as SYGVKD. Trimming pared 7 bases from V and 0 bases from J, leaving 7 bases between. The CDR3 DNA reads as TGTGCCATCATGGGGGGCTCTGGGGCCAACGTCCTGACTTTC. It translates to CAIMGGSGANVLTF.

The chain employs TRBV9 and TRBJ2-3; D possibly corresponds to TRBD2 (5 bases). Trimming removed 0 bases at V and 6 bases at J, with 14 bases between. Germline V CDR1 and CDR2: SGDLS, YYNGEE. The CDR3 has 15 residues. The CDR3 nucleotides read TGTGCCAGCAGCGTAGCCCCGGCGCCGGGGGATACGCAGTATTTT. This translates into CASSVAPAPGDTQYF.

J is TRBJ2-6 and V is TRBV2; no reliable D call. This CDR3 comprises 14 residues. V lost 6 bases to trimming and J lost 0 bases, with 6 bases between them. The germline V gene encodes CDR1 SNHLY and CDR2 FYNNEI. CDR3 nucleotides: TGTGCCAGCAGCTACAGCTCTGGGGCCAACGTCCTGACTTTC. This gives the protein CASSYSSGANVLTF.

The chain has TRBV10-2 and TRBJ2-5; D not resolved. Trimming removed 10 bases at V and 1 base at J, with 7 bases between. The CDR3 is 11 amino acids. Germline CDR1 and CDR2: WSHSY and SAAADI. This CDR3 is CATSPQETQYF. Here the CDR3 DNA reads TGCGCCACCTCCCCCCAAGAGACCCAGTACTTC.

In the case of this clone: An end of the junction does not agree with germline; a read error may underlie this. V and J are TRBV25-1 and TRBJ2-1, with D possibly being TRBD1 (5 bases). Germline V gene lookup returns CDR1 MGHDK and CDR2 SYGVNS. This CDR3 contains 13 residues. The CDR3 sequence is CASSAPGAGEQFF. The CDR3 nucleotides are TGTGCCAGTAGTGCCCCTGGGGCCGGGGAGCAGTTCTTC.

This clone has more than one count but fewer than ten. This chain joins TRBV2 and TRBJ1-5; no reliable D call. This CDR3 contains 13 residues. V was cut by 10 bases and J by 2 bases, with 12 bases left in between. Germline-derived CDR1 and CDR2 are SNHLY and FYNNEI. This CDR3 reads CATTADGNQPQHF. DNA of the CDR3: TGTGCCACCACCGCCGACGGCAATCAGCCCCAGCATTTT.